This T cell receptor beta chain was sequenced for a study of T cell responses to AZD1222 COVID-19 vaccine. TCRdb's copy holds only in-frame clones and misses some; the assay was immunoSEQ multiplex PCR. The data show around 250,000 clones, about 92% seen once. This receptor was identified in an adult in good health. The specimen was peripheral blood, collected on day 0 of AZD1222 vaccination.

CDR3 DNA sequence: TGCGCCAGCAGCTTGGTCAAGGGTAATTCACCCCTCCACTTT. Translated: CASSLVKGNSPLHF. The rearrangement uses TRBV5-1 and TRBJ1-6; D is unclear. Between the trimmed V and J ends, which lost 0 bases and 6 bases, there was a span of 7 bases. The V gene's germline CDR1 is SGHRS and CDR2 YFSETQ. This CDR3 is built from 14 residues.